Listed here are 10 T cell receptor beta chains from one sample, sequenced in a study of STAT5B mutations in CD4+ large granular lymphocyte leukemia. TCRdb's copy holds only in-frame clones and misses some; the assay was immunoSEQ multiplex PCR. The sample holds around 43,000 clones; 70% to 90% are singletons and the top ten take about 3%. What was sequenced was CD4+ T cells from blood buffy coats. Every receptor here comes from a human donor in good health.

In this sample, this clone turned up a few times. One junction end does not reproduce the germline sequence, and a read error may be involved. The rearrangement links TRBV6-6 to TRBJ2-7; TRBD1 is a possible D gene (5 bases). The length of the CDR3 is 13 residues. The germline gives CDR1 MNHNY, CDR2 SVGAGI (reference sequence). Here the CDR3 DNA reads TGTGCCAGCAGCCTGCAAGCAGGGTACGGGCAGTACTTC. Its translation: CASSLQAGYGQYF.

The chain combines TRBV27 with TRBJ2-7; no reliable D call. The CDR3 runs to 15 residues. V lost 6 bases and J 1 base, leaving 16 bases between the germline ends. Looked up from germline, CDR1 is MNHEY and CDR2 is SMNVEV (reference sequence). CDR3: CASRPLEAGSYEQYF. The CDR3 DNA is TGTGCCAGCAGGCCCCTCGAGGCAGGTTCCTACGAGCAGTACTTC.

This clone was seen more than once but under ten times. This chain joins TRBV19 and TRBJ1-1, with unresolved D. The V end lost 2 bases, the J end lost 4 bases, and 11 bases lay between the germline ends. CDR1 and CDR2 (germline): LNHDA, SQIVND (reference sequence). The CDR3 runs to 14 residues. For the CDR3, the DNA is TGTGCCAGTAGTATAACAGCCTCGGGCACTGAAGCTTTCTTT. It codes for CASSITASGTEAFF.

This clone showed up just a few times. Its ends do not fully match the called genes, so a read error is possible. V is TRBV10-3 and J is TRBJ1-2; D is possibly TRBD1 (5 bases). CDR3 size: 15 residues. CDR1 is ENHRY and CDR2 is SYGVKD in the germline V gene. The CDR3 region is CASSYMGGPRNGYTF. As DNA, the CDR3 is TGTGCCAGCAGTTACATGGGGGGACCCAGGAATGGCTACACCTTC.

The CDR3 region is CASSPRSPTSGISDTQYF. Here the CDR3 DNA reads TGTGCCAGCAGCCCGAGATCCCCGACTAGCGGGATCTCAGATACGCAGTATTTT. The V and J genes are TRBV5-4 and TRBJ2-3; 11 positions match TRBD2. This CDR3 has 18 amino acids. The V segment lost 4 bases and the J segment 4 bases; nucleotides outside the gene matches: 14. Per germline, CDR1 SGHNT and CDR2 YYREEE (reference sequence).

The chain is built from TRBV30 and TRBJ2-7; D may be TRBD2 (6 bases). Trimming cost V 0 bases and J 5 bases, with 14 bases left between them. The CDR3 has 14 residues. Germline V gives CDR1 GTSNPN, CDR2 SVGIG (reference sequence). The CDR3 coding sequence is TGTGCCTGGAGTGTACCGTCGGGGGTCCACGAGCAGTACTTC. Residues: CAWSVPSGVHEQYF.

This chain uses TRBV7-2 with TRBJ2-3; perhaps D is TRBD1 or TRBD2 (5 bases each). The CDR3 is 16 amino acids. Trimming shortened V by 0 bases and J by 2 bases, and 12 bases separated the two germline ends. From germline, CDR1 is SGHTA and CDR2 FQGNSA. The CDR3 loop reads CASSLAGRYFTDTQYF. The CDR3 coding sequence is TGTGCCAGCAGCTTAGCGGGACGTTACTTCACAGATACGCAGTATTTT.

The rearrangement joins TRBV30 to TRBJ1-1; 8 bases align to TRBD1. The CDR3 is made up of 12 amino acids. The ends lost 5 bases at V and 5 bases at J; junction bases unmatched: 4. Germline V gene sequence: CDR1 GTSNPN, CDR2 SVGIG (reference sequence). The CDR3 spells CAWDRGGTEAFF. The CDR3, as DNA: TGTGCCTGGGACAGGGGAGGGACTGAAGCTTTCTTT.

Worth noting for this clone: One end of the junction does not line up with germline, which may come from a read error. V usage is TRBV28 and J usage is TRBJ2-3, with 8 nucleotides matching TRBD1. The CDR3 has 12 residues. Germline V lookup: CDR1 MDHEN, CDR2 SYDVKM. In DNA, the CDR3 is TGTGCCAGCAGTAGCCCGGACAGGGCCTGGGATTTT. This encodes CASSSPDRAWDF.

This clone rates as medium-sized. The chain combines TRBV11-2 with TRBJ2-2, with D hard to call. Per the germline V gene, CDR1 is SGHAT and CDR2 is FQNNGV. This CDR3 region has 12 residues. Trimming took off 2 bases at V and 7 bases at J, with 5 bases between the two ends. CDR3 in amino acids: CASSLSVGELFF. In nucleotides, the CDR3 is TGTGCCAGCAGCTTAAGCGTCGGGGAGCTGTTTTTT.